The 8 T cell receptor beta chains below come from one sample, sequenced in a study of long-term antiretroviral therapy in people with HIV. The libraries were made with immunoSEQ v3.0 at survey level. Assay used: immunoSEQ multiplex PCR; TCRdb lists only in-frame clones, some missing. The sample holds more than 15,000 clones, roughly 91% seen once. This specimen was unsorted PBMCs, taken 0.3 years after starting antiretroviral therapy. The receptors shown here come from a man aged 55 to 70 with HIV.

The chain joins TRBV4-2 to TRBJ1-3; D remains unclear. CDR1 is LGHNA and CDR2 is YNFKEQ in the germline V gene. V dropped 2 bases and J dropped 0 bases, with 8 bases sitting between them. The CDR3 length is 15 residues. CDR3 nucleotide sequence: TGTGCCAGCAGCCAAATTGGGCTCTCTGGAAACACCATATATTTT. This sequence encodes CASSQIGLSGNTIYF.

The chain carries TRBV9 and TRBJ2-5, with a possible D match to TRBD1 (7 bases). CDR3 length equals 15 residues. CDR1 is SGDLS and CDR2 is YYNGEE in the germline V gene. V was trimmed by 1 base and J by 4 bases, leaving 14 bases between them. CDR3 protein: CASSVSFQGGETQYF. The CDR3 DNA sequence: TGTGCCAGCAGCGTATCATTTCAGGGGGGAGAGACCCAGTACTTC.

The chain joins TRBV5-8 to TRBJ1-4; 11 nucleotides align to TRBD1. This CDR3 has 16 amino acids. Trimming took 4 bases from V and 2 from J; bases not matched to a gene: 4. The germline V gene encodes CDR1 SGHTS and CDR2 YDEGEE. The CDR3: CASSIGQGATNEKLFF. The CDR3 nucleotides read TGTGCCAGCAGCATCGGACAGGGGGCGACTAATGAAAAACTGTTTTTT.

This clone has a single count. V is TRBV7-9 and J is TRBJ2-5; a weak D match, TRBD1 (5 bases). The germline V and J ends were trimmed by 4 bases and 5 bases, with 23 bases remaining between them. Germline V gives CDR1 SEHNR, CDR2 FQNEAQ (reference sequence). The length of the CDR3 is 17 residues. CDR3 nucleotide sequence: TGTGCCAGCAGCTCGGGTTTCATTGCAGCCAGGGTGGAGACCCAGTACTTC. This encodes CASSSGFIAARVETQYF.

The genes are TRBV6-1 and TRBJ1-2, with 7 bases identical to TRBD1. With V trimmed by 7 bases and J by 6 bases, 8 bases remained unmatched. CDR3 length: 13 residues. Germline V gene data show CDR1 as MNHNS and CDR2 as SASEGT. The CDR3 region is CASIPQGRDGYTF. CDR3 nucleotide sequence: TGTGCCAGCATCCCACAGGGGAGAGATGGCTACACCTTC.

This chain uses TRBV2 with TRBJ1-1; 7 positions match TRBD1. CDR1 and CDR2 from the germline V gene are SNHLY and FYNNEI. The CDR3 length is 14 residues. With V trimmed by 7 bases and J by 3 bases, 8 bases remained unmatched. The CDR3 bases are TGTGCCAGCACGAGGGGGCGGATGGACACTGAAGCTTTCTTT. Protein product: CASTRGRMDTEAFF. The whole variable domain, remainder taken from reference TRBV2 and TRBJ1-1, is EPEVTQTPSHQVTQMGQEVILRCVPISNHLYFYWYRQILGQKVEFLVSFYNNEISEKSEIFDDQFSVERPDGSNFTLKIRSTKLEDSAMYFCASTRGRMDTEAFFGQGTRLTVV.

This clone was seen just once. This chain joins TRBV7-2 and TRBJ1-1; D may be TRBD1 (5 bases). Germline CDR1 is SGHTA and CDR2 is FQGNSA. Trimming took 2 bases from V and 3 from J, leaving 10 bases between them. The CDR3 contains 14 residues. The DNA of the CDR3 is TGTGCCAGCAGCTTATTTGTCAGGGACACTGAAGCTTTCTTT. Encoded protein: CASSLFVRDTEAFF.

J is TRBJ2-5 and V is TRBV10-1; D is unclear. The CDR3 runs 14 residues. Germline CDR1 and CDR2: WNHNN and SYGVQD (reference sequence). V lost 2 bases and J lost 5, with 12 bases in between. CDR3 in amino acids: CASSERSFGETQYF. CDR3 nucleotide sequence: TGCGCCAGCAGTGAGAGGAGTTTTGGGGAGACCCAGTACTTC.